The next 24 T cell receptor beta chains were all read from a single sample in a study of blood T cells in healthy people across ages. A second PCR, run for about 7 to 11 cycles, used a sample-barcoded 5' primer plus a J-beta primer mix. TCRdb processed the 5' RACE reads anew with MiXCR; each CDR3 protein has one entry. Of nearly 1 million distinct CDR3 sequences listed, approximately 50% are singletons. Sequencing was done on a sample of blood. All receptors derive from a woman aged 55-70 years in good health.

This clonotype was counted many times. The rearrangement joins TRBV29-1 to TRBJ2-5; TRBD1 aligns across 9 bases. V shed 2 bases and J 2 bases; nucleotides not matched to a gene: 3. This CDR3 contains 14 residues. Germline CDR1 and CDR2: SQVTM and ANQGSEA. The CDR3: CSVELGTGQETQYF. The CDR3, as DNA: TGCAGCGTTGAATTGGGGACAGGGCAAGAGACCCAGTACTTC. Based on the CDR3 plus reference TRBV29-1 and TRBJ2-5, the full variable domain is SAVISQKPSRDICQRGTSLTIQCQVDSQVTMMFWYRQQPGQSLTLIATANQGSEATYESGFVIDKFPISRPNLTFSTLTVSNMSPEDSSIYLCSVELGTGQETQYFGPGTRLLVL.

The V call is TRBV28, the J call TRBJ2-7; 8 positions match TRBD1. V shed 7 bases, J shed 2 bases, and the junction held 7 bases outside the gene matches. Per germline, CDR1 MDHEN and CDR2 SYDVKM. This CDR3 is built from 14 residues. The CDR3 DNA reads as TGTGCCAGCAATTTTAACAGGGGGGCCTACGAGCAGTACTTC. Translating it yields CASNFNRGAYEQYF.

The chain couples TRBV6-5 to TRBJ1-2, with 8 bases fitting TRBD1. The CDR3 runs to 15 residues. The germline gives CDR1 MNHEY, CDR2 SVGAGI. Trimming removed 5 bases from V and 2 bases from J; junction bases left unmatched: 7. The CDR3 DNA is TGTGCCAGCAGTCCCGACAGGGGCGGCAACTATGGCTACACCTTC. It encodes CASSPDRGGNYGYTF.

In nucleotides, the CDR3 is TGTGCCATCAGTGCCCTGGAAGCGAGCTCCTACGAGCAGTACTTC. Translating gives CAISALEASSYEQYF. This chain connects TRBV10-3 to TRBJ2-7; D is unclear. Trimming pared 4 bases from V and 0 bases from J, leaving 13 bases between. CDR1 ENHRY and CDR2 SYGVKD come from the germline V gene. CDR3 length: 15 residues.

With regard to this clonotype: An end of the junction does not agree with germline; a read error may underlie this. This chain connects TRBV4-1 to TRBJ2-7; D gene unclear. This CDR3 has 14 amino acids. Germline V lookup: CDR1 MGHRA, CDR2 YSYEKL. CDR3 sequence (DNA): TGCGCCAGCGGCCAAGGTGGTTCGGACTACGAGCAGTACTTC. Translated: CASGQGGSDYEQYF.

The table lists this clonotype with a few counts. The chain is built from TRBV5-1 and TRBJ2-1, with TRBD1 identical over 7 bases. V shed 0 bases and J 4 bases; nucleotides not matched to a gene: 7. The CDR3 extends over 16 amino acids. Germline V gene data show CDR1 as SGHRS and CDR2 as YFSETQ. CDR3 in amino acids: CASSLERGTAYNEQFF. As DNA, the CDR3 is TGCGCCAGCAGCTTGGAACGTGGGACAGCTTACAATGAGCAGTTCTTC. Looking up the rest from reference TRBV5-1 and TRBJ2-1 gives the full variable domain: KAGVTQTPRYLIKTRGQQVTLSCSPISGHRSVSWYQQTPGQGLQFLFEYFSETQRNKGNFPGRFSGRQFSNSRSEMNVSTLELGDSALYLCASSLERGTAYNEQFFGPGTRLTVL.

The sample holds a few counts of this clonotype. The rearrangement joins TRBV28 to TRBJ2-5; D is possibly TRBD2 (6 bases). Trimming stripped 1 base from V and 4 bases from J, with 13 bases between. The CDR3 totals 15 residues. The germline V gene encodes CDR1 MDHEN and CDR2 SYDVKM. The CDR3 nucleotides read TGTGCCAGCAGTTTATTCTCGGGAGCGGTAGAGACCCAGTACTTC. It encodes CASSLFSGAVETQYF.

The rearrangement uses TRBV4-3 and TRBJ1-1; 10 positions match TRBD1. The V gene end was trimmed by 1 base and the J gene end by 4 bases; junction bases not matched to a gene: 6. The CDR3 is 16 amino acids. Germline V CDR1 and CDR2: LGHNA, YSLEER. CDR3 loop: CASSQGTGGVSTEAFF. CDR3 coding DNA: TGCGCCAGCAGCCAAGGGACAGGGGGAGTTAGCACTGAAGCTTTCTTT.

The chain employs TRBV20-1 and TRBJ2-3, with 13 bases that match TRBD2. Per germline, CDR1 DFQATT and CDR2 SNEGSKA (reference sequence). This CDR3 spans 17 amino acids. The J segment lost 2 bases and the V segment lost 6 bases, leaving 11 bases of the junction unmatched. The CDR3 here is CSAKRPGLAGITDTQYF. The DNA of the CDR3 is TGCAGTGCAAAAAGACCGGGACTAGCGGGGATCACAGATACGCAGTATTTT.

The chain joins TRBV7-8 to TRBJ2-7, with 8 bases identical to TRBD2. The DNA end lines up better with TRBJ2-5; the J call may be wrong. Germline V gives CDR1 SGHVS, CDR2 FQNEAQ. This CDR3 is built from 18 residues. CDR3 nucleotide sequence: TGTGCCAGCAGCTTACCTCCCCTTTGGGTAGCGGGACAAGAGACCCAGTACTTC. Translation gives CASSLPPLWVAGQETQYF.

The rearrangement joins TRBV9 to TRBJ2-1, with D possibly matching TRBD1 (6 bases). Trimming took off 8 bases at V and 0 bases at J, with 21 bases between the two ends. CDR1 is SGDLS and CDR2 is YYNGEE in the germline V gene. The CDR3 runs to 17 residues. CDR3 DNA sequence: TGTGCCAGTAGCCCTACGGACAGCCTATTCTCCTACAATGAGCAGTTCTTC. It is translated as CASSPTDSLFSYNEQFF.

The chain has TRBV12-3 or TRBV12-4 and TRBJ2-1, with 10 positions matching TRBD2. With V trimmed by 1 base and J by 6 bases, 3 bases remained unmatched. This CDR3 has 15 amino acids. The CDR3 is CASSLGAGGANEQFF. The CDR3 DNA sequence: TGTGCCAGCAGTTTAGGAGCGGGAGGGGCCAATGAGCAGTTCTTC.

There are many counts of this clonotype. The chain uses TRBV29-1 and TRBJ2-7; D perhaps matches TRBD2 (6 bases). Trimming removed 4 bases from V and 3 bases from J, with 16 bases in between. CDR1 SQVTM and CDR2 ANQGSEA come from the germline V gene. This CDR3 has 14 amino acids. The CDR3: CSVAGTSNYYEQYF. The CDR3 DNA reads TGCAGCGTTGCCGGCACTAGCAACTACTACGAGCAGTACTTC.

The table lists this clonotype with a few counts. The rearrangement uses TRBV4-2 and TRBJ1-2, with 9 bases lining up with TRBD1. The CDR3 totals 16 residues. The V and J ends lost 1 base and 3 bases, in that order; junction bases with no gene match: 6. Germline lookup yields CDR1 LGHNA and CDR2 YNFKEQ. CDR3 sequence: CASSQVGTGGDYGYTF. CDR3 DNA sequence: TGTGCCAGCAGCCAAGTCGGAACAGGGGGCGACTATGGCTACACCTTC.

V is TRBV29-1 and J is TRBJ1-4, with D perhaps TRBD1 (6 bases). V lost 6 bases to trimming and J lost 8 bases, with 19 bases between them. Germline V gives CDR1 SQVTM, CDR2 ANQGSEA. The CDR3 has 14 residues. The CDR3 loop reads CSVVRAGVREKLFF. In DNA form, the CDR3 reads TGCAGCGTGGTCCGAGCAGGGGTTAGAGAAAAACTGTTTTTT.

V and J are TRBV4-3 and TRBJ2-5; 9 bases are a match to TRBD1. The DNA matches TRBJ2-7 better at its end, which makes the J call doubtful. The germline CDR1 and CDR2 sequences are LGHNA and YSLEER. This CDR3 contains 16 residues. CDR3 region: CASSQASGTGSHEQYF. For the CDR3, the DNA is TGCGCCAGCAGCCAAGCATCCGGGACAGGGAGTCACGAGCAGTACTTC.

V usage is TRBV5-1 and J usage is TRBJ2-3; maybe TRBD2 (6 bases). This CDR3 has 16 residues. Germline CDR1 reads SGHRS; CDR2 reads YFSETQ. V was clipped by 0 bases and J by 4 bases, with 15 bases between them. Written as DNA, the CDR3 is TGCGCCAGCAGCTTGGCCCGGGACTTTAGGCCAGATACGCAGTATTTT. Its translation is CASSLARDFRPDTQYF.

On this clonotype itself: The junction and the germline gene differ at one end; a read error may be behind it. The V and J genes are TRBV5-1 and TRBJ2-1, with 8 bases fitting TRBD1. Germline CDR1 is SGHRS and CDR2 is YFSETQ. The CDR3 is 18 amino acids. The CDR3, as DNA: TGCGCCAGCAGCTTGCGGGCTTGGACAGGGACCTCCCACAATGAGCAGTTCTTC. Amino acids: CASSLRAWTGTSHNEQFF.

The rearrangement joins TRBV29-1 to TRBJ1-2, with D possibly being TRBD1 (6 bases). Germline V gives CDR1 SQVTM, CDR2 ANQGSEA. V lost 6 bases and J lost 2, with 13 bases in between. The CDR3 consists of 13 residues. CDR3 nucleotides: TGCAGCGTCGCCGGGACATTGAACTATGGCTACACCTTC. Its protein product is CSVAGTLNYGYTF.

This clonotype was detected a few times. The chain is built from TRBV15 and TRBJ2-3, with 7 positions matching TRBD2. Germline CDR1 and CDR2: LNHNV and YYDKDF (reference sequence). Germline trimming cut 1 base from V and 2 bases from J; bases unmatched to any gene: 0. This CDR3 spans 14 amino acids. CDR3 region: CATSRGDYTDTQYF. Written as DNA, the CDR3 is TGTGCCACCAGCAGAGGGGACTACACAGATACGCAGTATTTT.

A few counts support this clonotype. The chain recombines TRBV6-5 with TRBJ2-3, with 8 bases matching TRBD2. Unmatched junction bases numbered 8, after V lost 5 bases and J lost 4 bases. Germline V gives CDR1 MNHEY, CDR2 SVGAGI. The CDR3 sequence is 15 residues long. The CDR3 spells CASSILAESPDTQYF. The CDR3 DNA is TGTGCCAGCAGTATACTAGCGGAGTCACCAGATACGCAGTATTTT.

A few counts support this clonotype. The chain uses TRBV12-3 or TRBV12-4 and TRBJ2-1; 14 nucleotides agree with TRBD2. The CDR3 extends over 14 amino acids. V lost 3 bases to trimming and J lost 15 bases; unmatched junction nucleotides: 7. This chain's CDR3 is CASSLMTSGRGGFF. For the CDR3, the DNA is TGTGCCAGCAGTTTGATGACTAGCGGGAGGGGGGGGTTCTTC.

This chain connects TRBV20-1 to TRBJ2-5; 10 bases fit TRBD2. The J call may not be correct, given that the DNA end is closer to TRBJ2-4. The CDR3 sequence is 16 residues long. Germline-derived CDR1 and CDR2 are DFQATT and SNEGSKA (reference sequence). CDR3 region: CSARFPLAGETNIQYF. The DNA of the CDR3 is TGCAGTGCTAGATTCCCTCTAGCGGGAGAGACGAACATTCAGTACTTC.

The chain recombines TRBV20-1 with TRBJ2-1; 9 bases are a match to TRBD2. The CDR3 has 14 amino acids. The junction had 10 bases not matched to a gene; V was cut back by 5 bases and J by 8 bases. Germline V gene data show CDR1 as DFQATT and CDR2 as SNEGSKA (reference sequence). The CDR3 is CSASGLARRHEQFF. CDR3 nucleotide sequence: TGCAGTGCTTCCGGACTAGCGCGACGCCATGAGCAGTTCTTC.